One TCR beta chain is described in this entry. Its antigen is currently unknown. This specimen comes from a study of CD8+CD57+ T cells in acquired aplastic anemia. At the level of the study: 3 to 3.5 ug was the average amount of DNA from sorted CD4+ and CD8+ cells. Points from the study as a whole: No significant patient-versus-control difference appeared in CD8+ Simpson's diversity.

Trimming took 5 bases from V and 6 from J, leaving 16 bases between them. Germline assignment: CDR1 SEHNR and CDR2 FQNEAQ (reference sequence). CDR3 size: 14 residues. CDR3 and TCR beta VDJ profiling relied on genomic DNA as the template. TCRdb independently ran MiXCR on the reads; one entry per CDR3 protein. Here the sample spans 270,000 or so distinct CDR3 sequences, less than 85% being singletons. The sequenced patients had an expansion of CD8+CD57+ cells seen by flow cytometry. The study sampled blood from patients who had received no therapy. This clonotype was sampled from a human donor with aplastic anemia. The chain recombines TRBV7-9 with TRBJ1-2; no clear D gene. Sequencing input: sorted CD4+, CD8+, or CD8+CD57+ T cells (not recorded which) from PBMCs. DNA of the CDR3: TGTGCCAGCAGCGTCACGGTCCGTGTTGATGGCTACACCTTC. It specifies CASSVTVRVDGYTF. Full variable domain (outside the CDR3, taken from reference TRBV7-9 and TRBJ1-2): DTGVSQNPRHKITKRGQNVTFRCDPISEHNRLYWYRQTLGQGPEFLTYFQNEAQLEKSRLLSDRFSAERPKGSFSTLEIQRTEQGDSAMYLCASSVTVRVDGYTFGSGTRLTVV.